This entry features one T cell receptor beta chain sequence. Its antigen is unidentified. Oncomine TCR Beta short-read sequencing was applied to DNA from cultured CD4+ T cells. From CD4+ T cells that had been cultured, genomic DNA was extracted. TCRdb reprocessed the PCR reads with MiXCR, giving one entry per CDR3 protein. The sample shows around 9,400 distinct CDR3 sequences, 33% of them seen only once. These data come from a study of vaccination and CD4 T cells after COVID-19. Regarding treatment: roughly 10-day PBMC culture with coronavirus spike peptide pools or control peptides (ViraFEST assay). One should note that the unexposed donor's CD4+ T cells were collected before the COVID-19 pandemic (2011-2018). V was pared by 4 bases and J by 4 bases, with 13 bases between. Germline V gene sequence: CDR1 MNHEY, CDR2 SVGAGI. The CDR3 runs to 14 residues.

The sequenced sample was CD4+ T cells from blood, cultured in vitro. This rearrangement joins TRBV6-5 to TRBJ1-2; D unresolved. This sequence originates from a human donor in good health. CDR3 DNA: TGTGCCAGCAGTTTAACGGACGGAGGCTATGGCTACACCTTC. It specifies CASSLTDGGYGYTF.